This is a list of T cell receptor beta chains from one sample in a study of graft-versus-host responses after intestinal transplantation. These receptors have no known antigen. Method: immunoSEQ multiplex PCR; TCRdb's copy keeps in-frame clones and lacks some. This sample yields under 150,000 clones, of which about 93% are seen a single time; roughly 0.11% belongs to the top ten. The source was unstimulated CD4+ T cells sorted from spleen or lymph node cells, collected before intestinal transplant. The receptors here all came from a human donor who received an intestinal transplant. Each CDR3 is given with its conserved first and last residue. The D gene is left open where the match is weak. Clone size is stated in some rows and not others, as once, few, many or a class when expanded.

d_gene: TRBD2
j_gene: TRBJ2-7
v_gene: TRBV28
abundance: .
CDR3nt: TGTGCCAGCAGTTTGGGGGAGGGCGGGGGGAGAGTCTGGCGGTACTTC
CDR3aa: CASSLGEGGGRVWRYF

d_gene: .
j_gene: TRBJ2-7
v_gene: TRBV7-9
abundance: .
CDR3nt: TGTGCCAGCAGCTCAACAGGCTACGAGCAGTACTTC
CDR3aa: CASSSTGYEQYF

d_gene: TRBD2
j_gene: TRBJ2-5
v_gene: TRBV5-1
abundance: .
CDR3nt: TGCGCCAGCAGCTTGACTAGCGGGGGAACTTTAGGGACCCAGTACTTC
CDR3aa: CASSLTSGGTLGTQYF

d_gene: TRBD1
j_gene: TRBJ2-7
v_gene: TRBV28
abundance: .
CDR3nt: TGTGCCACTACTTCGGGACAGGGGTCCTACGAGCAGTACTTC
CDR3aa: CATTSGQGSYEQYF

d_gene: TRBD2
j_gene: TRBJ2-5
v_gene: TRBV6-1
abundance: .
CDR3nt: TGTGCCAGCCGGACTAGCGGGAAAGAGACCCAGTACTTC
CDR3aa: CASRTSGKETQYF

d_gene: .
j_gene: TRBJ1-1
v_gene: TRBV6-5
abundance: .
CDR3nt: TGTGCCAGCCGGGCTCATAGGGACACTGAAGCTTTCTTT
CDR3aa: CASRAHRDTEAFF

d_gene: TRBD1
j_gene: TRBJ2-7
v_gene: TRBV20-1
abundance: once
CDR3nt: TGCAGTGCGACAGGGGACTACGAGCAGTACTTC
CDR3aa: CSATGDYEQYF

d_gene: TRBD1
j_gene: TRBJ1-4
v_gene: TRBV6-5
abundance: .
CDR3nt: TGTGCCAGCAGCCCCGACAGGGGGTTAGAGAAACTGTTTTTT
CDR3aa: CASSPDRGLEKLFF

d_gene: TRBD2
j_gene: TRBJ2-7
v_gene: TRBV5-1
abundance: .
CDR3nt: TGCGCCAGCAGAGCGGGAGGGAGCTCCTACGAGCAGTACTTC
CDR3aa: CASRAGGSSYEQYF

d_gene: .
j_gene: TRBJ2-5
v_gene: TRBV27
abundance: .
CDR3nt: TGTGCCAGCAGTTTAGGGTGGTCAGAGACCCAGTACTTC
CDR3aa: CASSLGWSETQYF

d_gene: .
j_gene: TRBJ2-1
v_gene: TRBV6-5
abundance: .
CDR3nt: TGTGCCAGCAGTTACTCGATACGCGGAGGGCCTAATGAGCAGTTCTTC
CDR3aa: CASSYSIRGGPNEQFF

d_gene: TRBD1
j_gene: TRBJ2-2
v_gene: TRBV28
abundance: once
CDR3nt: TGTGCCATTCCACGAGACAGGGTTAGGACCGGGGAGCTGTTTTTT
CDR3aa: CAIPRDRVRTGELFF

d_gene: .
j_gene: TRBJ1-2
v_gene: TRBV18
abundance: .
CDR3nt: TGTGCCAGCTCACCAGGACAGTCTAACTATGGCTACACCTTC
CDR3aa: CASSPGQSNYGYTF

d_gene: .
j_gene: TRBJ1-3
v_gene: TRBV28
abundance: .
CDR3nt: TGTGCCAGCAGAGGACTCTCACCTGGAAACACCATATATTTT
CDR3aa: CASRGLSPGNTIYF

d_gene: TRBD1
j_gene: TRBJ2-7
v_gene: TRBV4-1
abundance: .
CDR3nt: TGCGCCAGCAGCCATGAGGGACAGGGGGCATACGAGCAGTACTTC
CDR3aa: CASSHEGQGAYEQYF

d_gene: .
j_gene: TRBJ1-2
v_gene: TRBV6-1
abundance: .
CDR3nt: TGTGCCAGCAGGATACCCTGGGGGGGCAACTATGGCTACACCTTC
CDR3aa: CASRIPWGGNYGYTF

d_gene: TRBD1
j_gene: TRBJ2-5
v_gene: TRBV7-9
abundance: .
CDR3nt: TGTGCCAGCAGCGAGGGACAGGGGGCTGGGGAGACCCAGTACTTC
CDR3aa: CASSEGQGAGETQYF

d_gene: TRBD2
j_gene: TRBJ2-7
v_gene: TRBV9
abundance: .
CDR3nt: TGTGCCAGCAGCGTAAAGGGGACTAGCGAGCCCCACGAGCAGTACTTC
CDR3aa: CASSVKGTSEPHEQYF

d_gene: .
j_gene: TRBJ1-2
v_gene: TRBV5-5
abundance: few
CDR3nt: TGTGCCAGCAGCTTGGGCTCAGGACTTTATGGCTACACCTTC
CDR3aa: CASSLGSGLYGYTF